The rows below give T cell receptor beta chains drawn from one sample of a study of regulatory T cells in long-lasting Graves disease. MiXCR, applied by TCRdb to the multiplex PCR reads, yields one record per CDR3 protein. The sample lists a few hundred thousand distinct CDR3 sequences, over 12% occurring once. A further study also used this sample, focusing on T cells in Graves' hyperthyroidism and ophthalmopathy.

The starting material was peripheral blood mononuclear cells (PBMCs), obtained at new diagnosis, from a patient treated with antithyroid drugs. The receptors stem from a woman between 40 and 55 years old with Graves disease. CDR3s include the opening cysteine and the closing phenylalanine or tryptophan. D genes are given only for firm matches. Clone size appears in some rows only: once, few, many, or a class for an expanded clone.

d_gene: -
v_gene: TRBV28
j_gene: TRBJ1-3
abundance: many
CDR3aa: CASTWQGGNTIYF
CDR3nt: TGTGCCAGCACCTGGCAGGGGGGAAACACCATATATTTT

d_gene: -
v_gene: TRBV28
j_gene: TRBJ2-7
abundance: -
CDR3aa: CASSFFQGGGYEQYF
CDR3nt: TGTGCCAGCAGTTTTTTCCAGGGGGGAGGGTACGAGCAGTACTTC

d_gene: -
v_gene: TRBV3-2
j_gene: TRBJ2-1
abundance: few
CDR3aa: CASSQVLAGVLEDEQFF
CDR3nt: TGTGCCAGCAGCCAAGTACTAGCGGGAGTTCTCGAGGATGAGCAGTTCTTC

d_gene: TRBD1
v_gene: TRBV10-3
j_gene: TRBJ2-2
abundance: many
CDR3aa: CAIRQGANTGELFF
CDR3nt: TGTGCCATCAGACAGGGGGCGAACACCGGGGAGCTGTTTTTT

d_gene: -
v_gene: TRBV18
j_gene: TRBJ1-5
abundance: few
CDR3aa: CASSDTRGNQPQHF
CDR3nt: TGTGCCAGTTCAGACACGCGGGGCAATCAGCCCCAGCATTTT

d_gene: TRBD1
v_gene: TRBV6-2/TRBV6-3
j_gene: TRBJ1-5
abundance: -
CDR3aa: CAIGQVNNQPQHF
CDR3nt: TGTGCCATAGGACAGGTAAACAATCAGCCCCAGCATTTT

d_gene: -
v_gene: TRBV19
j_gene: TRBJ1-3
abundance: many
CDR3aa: CASSIGGRGSGNTIYF
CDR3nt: TGTGCCAGTAGTATAGGCGGCAGGGGCTCTGGAAACACCATATATTTT

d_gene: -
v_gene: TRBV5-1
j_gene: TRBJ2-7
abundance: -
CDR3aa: CASSVEDGSYEQYF
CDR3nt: TGCGCCAGCAGCGTGGAGGACGGCTCCTACGAGCAGTACTTC

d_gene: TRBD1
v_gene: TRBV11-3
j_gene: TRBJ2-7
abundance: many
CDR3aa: CASSFHRGGSFYEQYF
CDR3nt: TGTGCCAGCAGCTTCCACAGGGGCGGAAGTTTCTACGAGCAGTACTTC

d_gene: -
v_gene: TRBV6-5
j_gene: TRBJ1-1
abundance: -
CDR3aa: CASRYTFTEAFF
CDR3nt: TGTGCCAGCAGGTACACTTTCACTGAAGCTTTCTTT

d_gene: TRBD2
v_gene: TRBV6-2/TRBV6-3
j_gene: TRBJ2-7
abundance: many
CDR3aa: CASRSIAGEDEQYF
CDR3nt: TGTGCCAGCAGATCAATAGCGGGAGAGGACGAGCAGTACTTC

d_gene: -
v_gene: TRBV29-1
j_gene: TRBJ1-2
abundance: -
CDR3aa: CSVVRDDKYGYTF
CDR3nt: TGCAGCGTTGTCCGGGACGATAAGTATGGCTACACCTTC

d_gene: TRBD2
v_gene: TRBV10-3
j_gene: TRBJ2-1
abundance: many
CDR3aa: CAISDQAGRAGEQFF
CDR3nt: TGTGCCATCAGTGACCAAGCGGGACGCGCGGGTGAGCAGTTCTTC

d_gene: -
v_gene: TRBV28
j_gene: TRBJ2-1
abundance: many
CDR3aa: CASSLSMEQFF
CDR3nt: TGTGCCAGCAGTTTATCTATGGAGCAGTTCTTC

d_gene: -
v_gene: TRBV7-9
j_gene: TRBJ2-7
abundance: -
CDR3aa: CASNPDRSSYEQYF
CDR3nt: TGTGCCAGCAACCCCGATAGGAGCTCCTACGAGCAGTACTTC

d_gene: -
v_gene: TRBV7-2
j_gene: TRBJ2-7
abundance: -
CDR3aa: CASSHKRASTSEQYF
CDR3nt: TGTGCCAGCAGCCACAAAAGGGCCAGCACAAGCGAGCAGTACTTC

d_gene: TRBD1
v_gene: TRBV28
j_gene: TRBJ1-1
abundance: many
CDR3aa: CASSGDSRGTEAFF
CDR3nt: TGTGCCAGCAGTGGGGACAGCAGGGGCACTGAAGCTTTCTTT

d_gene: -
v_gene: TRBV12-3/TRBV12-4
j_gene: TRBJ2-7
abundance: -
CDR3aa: CSVRSSYEQYF
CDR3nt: TGTTCTGTTCGGAGCTCCTACGAGCAGTACTTC

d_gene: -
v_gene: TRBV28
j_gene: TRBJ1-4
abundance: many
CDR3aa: CASSLRGVEEKLFF
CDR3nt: TGTGCCAGCAGTTTGAGGGGCGTGGAGGAAAAACTGTTTTTT

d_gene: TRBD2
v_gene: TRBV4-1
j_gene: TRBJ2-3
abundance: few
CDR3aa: CASSQGLGGLAGNTDTQYF
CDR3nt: TGCGCCAGCAGCCAAGGACTTGGGGGACTAGCGGGGAACACAGATACGCAGTATTTT

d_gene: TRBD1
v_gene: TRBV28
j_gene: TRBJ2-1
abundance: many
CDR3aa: CASSIKTGAGYNEQFF
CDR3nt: TGTGCCAGCAGTATAAAGACAGGGGCCGGTTACAATGAGCAGTTCTTC

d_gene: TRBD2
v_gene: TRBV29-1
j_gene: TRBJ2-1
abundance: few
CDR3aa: CSVGLIGLADNEQFF
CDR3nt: TGCAGCGTTGGATTAATCGGACTAGCGGACAATGAGCAGTTCTTC

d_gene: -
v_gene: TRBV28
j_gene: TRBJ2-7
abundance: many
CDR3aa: CASSAGGDQYF
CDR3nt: TGTGCCAGCAGTGCAGGTGGGGACCAGTACTTC

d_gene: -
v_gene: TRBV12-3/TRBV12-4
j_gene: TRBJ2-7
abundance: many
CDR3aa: CASSFARDSYEQYF
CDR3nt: TGTGCCAGCAGTTTCGCCAGGGACTCCTACGAGCAGTACTTC

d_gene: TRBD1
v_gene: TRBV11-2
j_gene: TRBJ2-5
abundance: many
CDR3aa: CASSTGTAETQYF
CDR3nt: TGTGCCAGCAGTACCGGGACAGCGGAGACCCAGTACTTC

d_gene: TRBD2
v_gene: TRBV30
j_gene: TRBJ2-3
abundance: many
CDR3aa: CAWNSGKDTQYF
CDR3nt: TGTGCCTGGAATAGCGGGAAAGATACGCAGTATTTT

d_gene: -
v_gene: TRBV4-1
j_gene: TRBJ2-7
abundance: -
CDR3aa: CASSQSWRGEVVEQYF
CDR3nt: TGCGCCAGCAGCCAATCTTGGAGGGGGGAGGTGGTCGAGCAGTACTTC

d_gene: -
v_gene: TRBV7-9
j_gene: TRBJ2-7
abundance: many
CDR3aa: CASSFAPGGRGYEQYF
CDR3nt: TGTGCCAGCAGCTTTGCTCCGGGAGGCAGGGGATACGAGCAGTACTTC

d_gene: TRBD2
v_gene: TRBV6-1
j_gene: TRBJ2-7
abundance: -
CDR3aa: CASSEHGTSYVQYF
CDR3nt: TGTGCCAGCAGTGAACACGGGACTAGCTACGTGCAGTACTTC

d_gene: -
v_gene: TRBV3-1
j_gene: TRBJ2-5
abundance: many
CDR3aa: CASSQTQETQYF
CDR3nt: TGTGCCAGCAGCCAGACCCAAGAGACCCAGTACTTC

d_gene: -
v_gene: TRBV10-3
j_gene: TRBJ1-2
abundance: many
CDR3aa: CAISESPGDYGYTF
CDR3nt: TGTGCCATCAGTGAGTCGCCAGGGGACTATGGCTACACCTTC

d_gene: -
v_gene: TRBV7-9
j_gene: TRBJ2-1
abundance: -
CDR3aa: CASSLGVYDNEQFF
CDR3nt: TGTGCCAGCAGCTTAGGGGTATATGACAATGAGCAGTTCTTC

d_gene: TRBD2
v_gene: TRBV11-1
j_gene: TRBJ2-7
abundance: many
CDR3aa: CASSQGLAVRYEQYF
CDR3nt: TGTGCCAGCAGCCAGGGACTAGCGGTACGCTACGAGCAGTACTTC

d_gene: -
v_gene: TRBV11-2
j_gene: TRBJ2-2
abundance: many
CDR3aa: CASSLGFDGGELFF
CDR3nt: TGTGCCAGCAGCTTAGGGTTCGATGGCGGGGAGCTGTTTTTT

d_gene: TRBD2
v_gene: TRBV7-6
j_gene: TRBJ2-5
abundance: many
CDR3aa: CASSLGGPSGGGETQYF
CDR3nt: TGTGCCAGCAGCTTAGGAGGGCCTAGCGGGGGTGGAGAGACCCAGTACTTC

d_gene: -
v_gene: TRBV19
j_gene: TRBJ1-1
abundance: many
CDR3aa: CASSTTGLNTEAFF
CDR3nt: TGTGCCAGTAGTACGACAGGTCTGAACACTGAAGCTTTCTTT

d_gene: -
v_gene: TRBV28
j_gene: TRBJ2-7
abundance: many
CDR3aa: CASSSDPRTHYEQYF
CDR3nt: TGTGCCAGCAGTTCGGACCCCCGGACCCACTACGAGCAGTACTTC

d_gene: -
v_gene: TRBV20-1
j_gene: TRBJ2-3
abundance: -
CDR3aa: CSATAPWGERTDTQYF
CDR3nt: TGCAGTGCGACCGCTCCGTGGGGAGAGAGGACAGATACGCAGTATTTT

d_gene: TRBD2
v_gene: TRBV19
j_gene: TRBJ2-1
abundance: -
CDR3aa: CASASGDLVSYNEQFF
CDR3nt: TGTGCCAGTGCTAGCGGGGACTTGGTTTCCTACAATGAGCAGTTCTTC

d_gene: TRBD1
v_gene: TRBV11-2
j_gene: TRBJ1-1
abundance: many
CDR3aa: CASSLDRGTAEAFF
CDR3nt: TGTGCCAGCAGCTTAGATCGAGGGACAGCTGAAGCTTTCTTT

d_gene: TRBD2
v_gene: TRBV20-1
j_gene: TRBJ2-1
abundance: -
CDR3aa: CSARKLAGGYEQFF
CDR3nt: TGCAGTGCTAGGAAACTAGCGGGAGGGTATGAGCAGTTCTTC

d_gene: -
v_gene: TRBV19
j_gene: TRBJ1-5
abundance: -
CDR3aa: CASSIGAGDQPQHF
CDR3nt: TGTGCCAGTAGTATAGGGGCAGGGGACCAGCCCCAGCATTTT

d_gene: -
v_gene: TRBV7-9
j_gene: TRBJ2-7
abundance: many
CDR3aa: CASSFYSSYEQYF
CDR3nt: TGTGCCAGCAGCTTCTATAGCTCCTACGAGCAGTACTTC

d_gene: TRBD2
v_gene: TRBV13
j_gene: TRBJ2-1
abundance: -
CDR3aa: CASSLDLAGTSYNEQFF
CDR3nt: TGTGCCAGCAGCTTAGATTTAGCGGGGACCTCCTACAATGAGCAGTTCTTC

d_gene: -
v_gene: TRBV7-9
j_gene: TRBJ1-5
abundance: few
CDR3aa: CASSLDNSNQPQHF
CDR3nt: TGTGCCAGCAGCTTAGATAATAGCAATCAGCCCCAGCATTTT

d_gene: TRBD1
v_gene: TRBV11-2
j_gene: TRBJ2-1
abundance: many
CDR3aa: CASSSTGGAWNEQFF
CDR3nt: TGTGCCAGCAGCTCGACAGGGGGCGCGTGGAATGAGCAGTTCTTC

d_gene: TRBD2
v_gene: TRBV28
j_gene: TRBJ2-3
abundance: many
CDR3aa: CASSPIAGTSADTQYF
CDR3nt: TGTGCCAGCAGTCCCATAGCGGGAACCAGTGCAGATACGCAGTATTTT

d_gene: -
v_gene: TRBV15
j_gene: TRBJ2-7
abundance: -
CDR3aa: CATSRKTGQECEQYF
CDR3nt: TGTGCCACCAGCAGAAAAACAGGGCAGGAGTGCGAGCAGTACTTC

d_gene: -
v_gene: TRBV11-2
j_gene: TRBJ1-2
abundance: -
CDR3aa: CASSPGWGAYGYTF
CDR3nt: TGTGCCAGCAGCCCAGGGTGGGGCGCCTATGGCTACACCTTC

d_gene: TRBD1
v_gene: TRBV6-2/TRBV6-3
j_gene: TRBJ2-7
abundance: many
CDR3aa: CARPPGQHSYEQYF
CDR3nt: TGTGCCAGGCCCCCGGGACAGCACTCCTACGAGCAGTACTTC

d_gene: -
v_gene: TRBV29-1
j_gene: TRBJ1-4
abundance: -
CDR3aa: CSGGGGATNEKLFF
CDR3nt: TGCAGCGGGGGGGGCGGAGCAACTAATGAAAAACTGTTTTTT

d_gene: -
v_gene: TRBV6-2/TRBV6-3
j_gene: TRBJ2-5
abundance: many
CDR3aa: CASSYSAVWGRAGETQYF
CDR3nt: TGTGCCAGCAGTTACTCTGCCGTATGGGGCAGGGCCGGAGAGACCCAGTACTTC

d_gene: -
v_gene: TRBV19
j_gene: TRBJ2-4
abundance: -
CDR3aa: CASRIGGGRAKNIQYF
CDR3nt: TGTGCCAGTAGGATAGGGGGAGGAAGGGCCAAAAACATTCAGTACTTC

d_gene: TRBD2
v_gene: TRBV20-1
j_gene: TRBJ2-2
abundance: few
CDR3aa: CSAGDQREGSTGELFF
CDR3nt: TGCAGTGCTGGAGATCAGCGGGAGGGCTCGACCGGGGAGCTGTTTTTT

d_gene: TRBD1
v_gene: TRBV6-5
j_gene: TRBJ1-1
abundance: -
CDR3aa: CASSSTGGEGEAFF
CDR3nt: TGTGCCAGCAGTTCCACAGGGGGCGAGGGTGAAGCTTTCTTT

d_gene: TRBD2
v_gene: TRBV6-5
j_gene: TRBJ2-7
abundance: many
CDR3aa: CASSYLAGTYEQYF
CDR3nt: TGTGCCAGCAGTTATCTAGCGGGAACCTACGAGCAGTACTTC

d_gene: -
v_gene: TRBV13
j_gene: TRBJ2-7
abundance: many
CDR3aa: CASSLGTETYEQYF
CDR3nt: TGTGCCAGCAGCTTAGGGACAGAGACCTACGAGCAGTACTTC

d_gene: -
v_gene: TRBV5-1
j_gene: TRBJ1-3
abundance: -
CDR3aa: CASSFEGDGNTIYF
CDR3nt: TGCGCCAGCAGCTTCGAAGGGGATGGAAACACCATATATTTT

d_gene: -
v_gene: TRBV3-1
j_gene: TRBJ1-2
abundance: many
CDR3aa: CASSPLGAYGYTF
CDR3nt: TGTGCCAGCAGCCCCCTTGGTGCTTATGGCTACACCTTC